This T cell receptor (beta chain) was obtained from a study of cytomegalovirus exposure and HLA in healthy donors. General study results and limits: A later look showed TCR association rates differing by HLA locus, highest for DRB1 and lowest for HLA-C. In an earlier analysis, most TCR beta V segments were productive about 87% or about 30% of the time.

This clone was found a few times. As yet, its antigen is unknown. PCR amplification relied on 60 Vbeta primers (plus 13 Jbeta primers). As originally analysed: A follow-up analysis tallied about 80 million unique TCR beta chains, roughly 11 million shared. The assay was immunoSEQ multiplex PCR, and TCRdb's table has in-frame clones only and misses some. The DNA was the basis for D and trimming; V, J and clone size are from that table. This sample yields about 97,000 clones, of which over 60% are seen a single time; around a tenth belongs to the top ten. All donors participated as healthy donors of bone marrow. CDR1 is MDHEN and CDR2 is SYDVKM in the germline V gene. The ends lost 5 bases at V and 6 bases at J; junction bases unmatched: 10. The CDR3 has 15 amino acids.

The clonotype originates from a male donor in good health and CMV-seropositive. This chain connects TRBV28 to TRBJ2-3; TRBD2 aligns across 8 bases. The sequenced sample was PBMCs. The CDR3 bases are TGTGCCAGCAGTCCCGGGACTAGGATAGCCGATACGCAGTATTTT. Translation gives CASSPGTRIADTQYF.